Listed here are 7 T cell receptor beta chains from one sample, sequenced in a study of low-dose radiotherapy and immunotherapy resistance in tumors. TRAV- and TRBV-specific primers primed first-strand cDNA, covering alpha and beta chains. Both a constant-region primer and a V-primer adapter served to amplify TCRs across roughly 20 PCR cycles. MiXCR, applied by TCRdb to the reads, yields one record per CDR3 protein. The sample contains around 13,000 distinct CDR3 sequences, roughly 75% of which appear only once. The receptors shown here come from a human donor with advanced metastatic prostate, ovarian, gallbladder or colorectal cancer (not recorded which). This table probably holds off-target reads from a library built for another chain.

V usage is TRBV19 and J usage is TRBJ2-5; no definite D call. CDR1 and CDR2 from the germline V gene are LNHDA and SQIVND (reference sequence). V was shortened by 3 bases and J by 6 bases, with 14 bases between the two germline ends. The CDR3 is 14 amino acids. The CDR3 loop is CASSIGDSRKTQYF. The CDR3 DNA sequence: TGTGCCAGTAGTATTGGGGATAGCCGAAAGACCCAGTACTTC.

The chain has TRBV20-1 and TRBJ2-7, with D possibly TRBD1 on 5 matching bases. V shed 3 bases and J shed 1 base, with 13 bases lying between them. The CDR3 has 14 residues. From germline, CDR1 is DFQATT and CDR2 SNEGSKA (reference sequence). CDR3 in amino acids: CSASPPGRSYEQYF. CDR3 coding DNA: TGCAGTGCTAGCCCCCCAGGGCGATCCTACGAGCAGTACTTC.

This chain links TRBV2 with TRBJ2-7, with TRBD1 matching 7 bases. V lost 10 bases to trimming and J lost 5 bases; unmatched junction nucleotides: 8. The CDR3 loop spans 12 amino acids. The germline CDR1 and CDR2 sequences are SNHLY and FYNNEI. CDR3 loop: CANTRDSHEQYF. For the CDR3, the DNA is TGTGCCAACACCCGGGACAGTCACGAGCAGTACTTC.

The table lists this clonotype with a few counts. V gene TRBV19 combines with J gene TRBJ1-4, with 10 nucleotides matching TRBD1. The J segment lost 1 base and the V segment lost 9 bases, leaving 8 bases of the junction unmatched. The CDR3 length is 16 residues. The V gene's germline CDR1 is LNHDA and CDR2 SQIVND (reference sequence). The CDR3, as DNA: TGTGCCAGCCGGGACAGGGGATCGGGAACTAATGAAAAACTGTTTTTT. It translates to CASRDRGSGTNEKLFF.

The chain is built from TRBV14 and TRBJ1-2; D may be TRBD1 (5 bases). Germline V CDR1 and CDR2: SGHDN, FVKESK. The CDR3 sequence is 13 residues long. Trimming cost V 1 base and J 8 bases, with 11 bases left between them. The CDR3 loop reads CASSQGRVDGYTF. CDR3 DNA: TGTGCCAGCAGCCAAGGCAGGGTGGACGGCTACACCTTC.

This chain uses TRBV10-3 with TRBJ1-3; D is undetermined. Trimming left V 3 bases short and J 4 bases short, with 10 bases between. The V gene's germline CDR1 is ENHRY and CDR2 SYGVKD. The CDR3 extends over 14 amino acids. The CDR3 nucleotides read TGTGCCATCAGTGACTCAATGGAAGGAAACACCATATATTTT. The encoded protein is CAISDSMEGNTIYF.

The gene calls are TRBV7-9 and TRBJ1-1, with TRBD1 as a possible D gene (5 bases). The CDR3 is 12 amino acids. CDR1 and CDR2 from the germline V gene are SEHNR and FQNEAQ (reference sequence). Trimming took 3 bases from V and 7 from J, leaving 9 bases between them. The chain's CDR3 is CASSLEGVEAFF. In DNA form, the CDR3 reads TGTGCCAGCAGCTTGGAAGGGGTTGAAGCTTTCTTT.